This T cell receptor beta chain originates from a study of T cells after yellow fever vaccination. CDR3 size: 15 residues. V was cut by 6 bases and J by 2 bases, with 16 bases left in between. Germline V lookup: CDR1 MDHEN, CDR2 SYDVKM. One entry per CDR3 protein, called by TCRdb with MiXCR from the 5' RACE reads. The data hold 250,000 to 400,000 distinct CDR3 sequences, with roughly 4.3% observed a single time. The clonotype was recovered from a man aged 18 to 35 who received the YFV17D yellow fever vaccine. The material sequenced was PBMCs, taken 15 days after the yellow fever booster vaccination. The chain recombines TRBV28 with TRBJ2-5; tentative D call: TRBD1 (5 bases). This CDR3 reads CASRPHGAGQETQYF. The CDR3 nucleotides are TGTGCCAGCAGACCCCATGGGGCTGGGCAAGAGACCCAGTACTTC.